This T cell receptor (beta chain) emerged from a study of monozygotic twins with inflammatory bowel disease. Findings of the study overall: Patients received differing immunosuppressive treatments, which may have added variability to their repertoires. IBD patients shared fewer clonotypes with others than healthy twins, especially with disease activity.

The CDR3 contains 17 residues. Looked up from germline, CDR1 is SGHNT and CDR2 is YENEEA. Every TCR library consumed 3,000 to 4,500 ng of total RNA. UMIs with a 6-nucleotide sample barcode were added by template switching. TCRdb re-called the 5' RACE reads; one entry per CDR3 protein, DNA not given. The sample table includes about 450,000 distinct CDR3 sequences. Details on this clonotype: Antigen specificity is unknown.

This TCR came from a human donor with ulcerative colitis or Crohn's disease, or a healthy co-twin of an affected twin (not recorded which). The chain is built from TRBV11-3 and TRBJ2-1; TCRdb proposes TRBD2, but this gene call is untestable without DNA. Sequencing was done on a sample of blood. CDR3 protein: CASSLGIAGGPYNEQFF. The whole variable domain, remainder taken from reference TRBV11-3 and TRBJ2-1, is EAGVVQSPRYKIIEKKQPVAFWCNPISGHNTLYWYLQNLGQGPELLIRYENEEAVDDSQLPKDRFSAERLKGVDSTLKIQPAELGDSAVYLCASSLGIAGGPYNEQFFGPGTRLTVL.